This T cell receptor beta chain was retrieved from a study of T cell repertoires in aging, cancer and after chemotherapy. The overall study: Clear clonal overlap appeared across healthy donor samples taken over several months to years. The full dataset contained roughly 8.8 million TCR reads.

Overall study findings and caveats: Compared with age-matched healthy donors, untreated hematological or solid cancer patients showed higher blood TCR clonality.

Germline values: CDR1 SGHDN, CDR2 FVKESK. The length of the CDR3 is 19 residues. The J segment lost 2 bases and the V segment lost 4 bases, leaving 19 bases of the junction unmatched. The template was genomic DNA from peripheral blood, not RNA. Rearranged V-D-J TRB sequences were amplified with a mixed TRB-A/B primer pool. TCRdb analysed the multiplex PCR reads with MiXCR anew, one entry per CDR3 protein. This table has around 13,000 distinct CDR3 sequences, around 20% appearing once. This clonotype was detected only a few times. Its antigen remains unknown. Sequencing input: blood. V and J are TRBV14 and TRBJ2-7; 8 positions match TRBD2. The source is a human donor in good health. CDR3 sequence: CASSPRQNGGVLHPYEQYF. The CDR3 region has the DNA TGTGCCAGCAGCCCTCGTCAAAACGGGGGGGTCCTACACCCCTACGAGCAGTACTTC.